This is a list of T cell receptor beta chains from one sample in a study of OX40 agonist ivuxolimab in advanced cancers. Profiled with immunoSEQ multiplex PCR; TCRdb holds only in-frame clones, not every one. The table shows about 45,000 clones, with about nine tenths occurring only once. The material was CD4+ or CD8+ T cells sorted from blood, obtained in a trial of the OX40 agonist ivuxolimab. All receptors derive from an adult with an advanced solid tumor such as melanoma, head and neck, liver or kidney cancer. The CDR3 runs from the conserved cysteine through the conserved F or W. The D gene is left open where the match is weak. A row's size may be missing; if present it is once, few, many or a size class.

J gene: TRBJ2-3
V gene: TRBV7-2
D gene: TRBD2
clone size: -
CDR3 DNA: TGTGCCAGCAGGCGGGAGTTGGCAGATACGCAGTATTTT
CDR3 protein: CASRRELADTQYF

J gene: TRBJ1-2
V gene: TRBV11-2
D gene: -
clone size: -
CDR3 DNA: TGTGCCAGCAGCTTAGGGGTAGGGACCCTAGGGGGCTACACCTTC
CDR3 protein: CASSLGVGTLGGYTF

J gene: TRBJ2-7
V gene: TRBV7-4
D gene: -
clone size: -
CDR3 DNA: TGTGCCAGCAGCACCAGGGACGAGCAGTACTTC
CDR3 protein: CASSTRDEQYF

J gene: TRBJ2-3
V gene: TRBV7-7
D gene: TRBD1
clone size: -
CDR3 DNA: TGTGCTAGCAGCACCGGACAGGGGGGCACGCAGTATTTT
CDR3 protein: CASSTGQGGTQYF

J gene: TRBJ2-2
V gene: TRBV18
D gene: -
clone size: -
CDR3 DNA: TGTGCCAGCTCACAAGAGTTGAGGACCGGGGAGCTGTTTTTT
CDR3 protein: CASSQELRTGELFF

J gene: TRBJ2-5
V gene: TRBV4-2
D gene: TRBD2
clone size: -
CDR3 DNA: TGTGCCAGCAGCCACCTAATCGGGACTAGCGGGATTGAGACCCAGTACTTC
CDR3 protein: CASSHLIGTSGIETQYF

J gene: TRBJ2-7
V gene: TRBV7-3
D gene: -
clone size: -
CDR3 DNA: TGTGCCAGCAGCCCAAACCCTACAGGTTACGAGCAGTACTTC
CDR3 protein: CASSPNPTGYEQYF

J gene: TRBJ1-1
V gene: TRBV28
D gene: -
clone size: -
CDR3 DNA: TGTGCCAGCAGTTCCCCCCAAAACACTGAAGCTTTCTTT
CDR3 protein: CASSSPQNTEAFF

J gene: TRBJ2-7
V gene: TRBV23-1
D gene: TRBD1
clone size: -
CDR3 DNA: TGCGCCAGCCGGACAGGCATCCTCGTCGTCGAGCAGTACTTC
CDR3 protein: CASRTGILVVEQYF

J gene: TRBJ2-5
V gene: TRBV5-5
D gene: -
clone size: -
CDR3 DNA: TGTGCCAGCAGGTGGGGAGTAGGGGAGGAGACCCAGTACTTC
CDR3 protein: CASRWGVGEETQYF

J gene: TRBJ2-5
V gene: TRBV19
D gene: -
clone size: -
CDR3 DNA: TGTGCCAGTAGTCGGGGGAGAGAGACCCAGTACTTC
CDR3 protein: CASSRGRETQYF

J gene: TRBJ1-2
V gene: TRBV20-1
D gene: -
clone size: -
CDR3 DNA: TGCAGTGCTAGTTCCGGGACCGGCTACACCTTC
CDR3 protein: CSASSGTGYTF

J gene: TRBJ2-3
V gene: TRBV30
D gene: -
clone size: -
CDR3 DNA: TGTGCCTGGAGTGTACGAGTGAGGGGGGATACGCAGTATTTT
CDR3 protein: CAWSVRVRGDTQYF

J gene: TRBJ1-4
V gene: TRBV27
D gene: -
clone size: -
CDR3 DNA: TGTGCCAGCAGAGGAGGGGACCAGGGAAAACTGTTTTTT
CDR3 protein: CASRGGDQGKLFF

J gene: TRBJ2-3
V gene: TRBV25-1
D gene: -
clone size: -
CDR3 DNA: TGTGCCAGCAGTGAAGTTAGACCTAGCACAGATACGCAGTATTTT
CDR3 protein: CASSEVRPSTDTQYF

J gene: TRBJ2-2
V gene: TRBV9
D gene: -
clone size: -
CDR3 DNA: TGTGCCAGCAGCCCTGTGGCGGGGAGCACCGGGGAGCTGTTTTTT
CDR3 protein: CASSPVAGSTGELFF

J gene: TRBJ2-4
V gene: TRBV4-3
D gene: -
clone size: -
CDR3 DNA: TGCGCCAGCAGCCAAGATAGGACCCTGCCCAGAAACATTCAGTACTTC
CDR3 protein: CASSQDRTLPRNIQYF

J gene: TRBJ2-7
V gene: TRBV4-3
D gene: TRBD2
clone size: once
CDR3 DNA: TGCGCCAGCAGCCCAAGTGTCGAGCGGGGGTCCTACGAGCAGTACTTC
CDR3 protein: CASSPSVERGSYEQYF

J gene: TRBJ2-2
V gene: TRBV28
D gene: -
clone size: once
CDR3 DNA: TGTGCCAGCGCAGACAGGAACACCGGGGAGCTGTTTTTT
CDR3 protein: CASADRNTGELFF

J gene: TRBJ2-3
V gene: TRBV28
D gene: -
clone size: -
CDR3 DNA: TGTGCCAGCAGTTTAGCCCTTACGGCTACGCAGTATTTT
CDR3 protein: CASSLALTATQYF

J gene: TRBJ2-4
V gene: TRBV11-2
D gene: -
clone size: -
CDR3 DNA: TGTGCCAGCAGCCGCAGGGGACTATCCGTTAACATTCAGTACTTC
CDR3 protein: CASSRRGLSVNIQYF

J gene: TRBJ2-3
V gene: TRBV7-2
D gene: -
clone size: -
CDR3 DNA: TGTGCCAGCAGCTTAGATAGTTTGCCAGATACGCAGTATTTT
CDR3 protein: CASSLDSLPDTQYF

J gene: TRBJ2-7
V gene: TRBV7-6
D gene: -
clone size: -
CDR3 DNA: TGTGCCAGCAGCCCCGTCGCCCCTGGCGGGATGAGGAACGAGCAGTACTTC
CDR3 protein: CASSPVAPGGMRNEQYF

J gene: TRBJ2-5
V gene: TRBV19
D gene: -
clone size: -
CDR3 DNA: TGTGCCAGTAGTATTCAAGAGACCCAGTACTTC
CDR3 protein: CASSIQETQYF

J gene: TRBJ1-4
V gene: TRBV18
D gene: -
clone size: -
CDR3 DNA: TGTGCCAGCTCAACCAGGGGCCCCGGCACTAATGAAAAACTGTTTTTT
CDR3 protein: CASSTRGPGTNEKLFF

J gene: TRBJ2-3
V gene: TRBV10-3
D gene: -
clone size: few
CDR3 DNA: TGTGCCATAGGACCTACGGGGACTACAGATACGCAGTATTTT
CDR3 protein: CAIGPTGTTDTQYF

J gene: TRBJ2-2
V gene: TRBV28
D gene: TRBD2
clone size: once
CDR3 DNA: TGTGCCAGCAGTTTGAGGGCGGGAGGAGGAACCGGGGAGCTGTTTTTT
CDR3 protein: CASSLRAGGGTGELFF

J gene: TRBJ2-7
V gene: TRBV7-2
D gene: TRBD2
clone size: -
CDR3 DNA: TGTGCCAGCAGGAGACTAGCGGGAGCCGAGCAGTACTTC
CDR3 protein: CASRRLAGAEQYF

J gene: TRBJ1-2
V gene: TRBV28
D gene: -
clone size: -
CDR3 DNA: TGTGCCAGCAGCTCCCAGGGGATGGGCTACACCTTC
CDR3 protein: CASSSQGMGYTF

J gene: TRBJ2-3
V gene: TRBV30
D gene: -
clone size: -
CDR3 DNA: TGTGCCTGGTCGCCTAGCACAGATACGCAGTATTTT
CDR3 protein: CAWSPSTDTQYF

J gene: TRBJ1-2
V gene: TRBV7-2
D gene: TRBD1
clone size: -
CDR3 DNA: TGTGCCAGCAGCCCCGGACAGGGAAACTATGGCTACACCTTC
CDR3 protein: CASSPGQGNYGYTF

J gene: TRBJ2-7
V gene: TRBV9
D gene: TRBD2
clone size: -
CDR3 DNA: TGTGCCAGCAGCCCCCGGGGGGTCCAATACGAGCAGTACTTC
CDR3 protein: CASSPRGVQYEQYF

J gene: TRBJ2-1
V gene: TRBV28
D gene: TRBD2
clone size: -
CDR3 DNA: TGTGCCAACGGTGTTAGCGGGACCAATGAGCAGTTCTTC
CDR3 protein: CANGVSGTNEQFF

J gene: TRBJ2-5
V gene: TRBV14
D gene: TRBD1
clone size: -
CDR3 DNA: TGTGCCAGCAGCCAAGATTTGGTCGGACAGGGCGAGACCCAGTACTTC
CDR3 protein: CASSQDLVGQGETQYF

J gene: TRBJ1-1
V gene: TRBV11-1
D gene: -
clone size: -
CDR3 DNA: TGTGCCAGCAGCTCGCAACAGGTGAACACTGAAGCTTTCTTT
CDR3 protein: CASSSQQVNTEAFF

J gene: TRBJ2-5
V gene: TRBV10-3
D gene: TRBD1
clone size: -
CDR3 DNA: TGTGCCATCGGAATCAGGGGGTCTGAGACCCAGTACTTC
CDR3 protein: CAIGIRGSETQYF

J gene: TRBJ2-7
V gene: TRBV6-6
D gene: TRBD2
clone size: -
CDR3 DNA: TGTGCCAGCAGTTACGAGGCTAGCGGAGCCTACGAGCAGTACTTC
CDR3 protein: CASSYEASGAYEQYF

J gene: TRBJ2-3
V gene: TRBV4-2
D gene: TRBD2
clone size: -
CDR3 DNA: TGTGCCAGCAGCCAGAGAGCGGGAGCCGGAGATACGCAGTATTTT
CDR3 protein: CASSQRAGAGDTQYF

J gene: TRBJ2-5
V gene: TRBV4-3
D gene: -
clone size: -
CDR3 DNA: TGCGCCAGCAGCCAAGATGGCAGGAGGGCCTATGAGACCCAGTACTTC
CDR3 protein: CASSQDGRRAYETQYF

J gene: TRBJ2-7
V gene: TRBV28
D gene: -
clone size: -
CDR3 DNA: TGTGCCAGCAGTTTATCCCCCCCGGGCGCGAGCGAGCAGTACTTC
CDR3 protein: CASSLSPPGASEQYF

J gene: TRBJ2-7
V gene: TRBV4-3
D gene: -
clone size: -
CDR3 DNA: TGCGCCAGCAGCTTTCGACCCGACGGCGAGCAGTACTTC
CDR3 protein: CASSFRPDGEQYF

J gene: TRBJ2-7
V gene: TRBV5-1
D gene: TRBD1
clone size: once
CDR3 DNA: TGCGCCAGCAGCTTGGGACAGGGACAGTACGAGCAGTACTTC
CDR3 protein: CASSLGQGQYEQYF

J gene: TRBJ2-3
V gene: TRBV7-2
D gene: -
clone size: -
CDR3 DNA: TGTGCCAGCAGCTTAGGGGGGGCGGGAGTAACAGATACGCAGTATTTT
CDR3 protein: CASSLGGAGVTDTQYF

J gene: TRBJ2-7
V gene: TRBV4-1
D gene: TRBD1
clone size: -
CDR3 DNA: TGCGCCAGCAGCCGAGAGAGGGACAGGGCCTACGAGCAGTACTTC
CDR3 protein: CASSRERDRAYEQYF